This entry concerns a single T cell receptor beta chain. Its cognate antigen is unknown. This specimen belongs to a study of cytomegalovirus exposure and HLA in healthy donors. Study-wide findings and caveats: Using the classifier, cytomegalovirus status was reportedly diagnosed with high specificity and sensitivity.

From the approximately 120-subject validation cohort, which was separate from the approximately 720-subject first cohort, the donors were drawn. Using immunoSEQ multiplex PCR, the repertoire was profiled, and TCRdb retains in-frame clones only, with some absent. The data contain about 160,000 clones, approximately 96% of them singletons. Input material: PBMCs. The clonotype originates from a woman in her late teens or twenties in good health and CMV-seronegative.

CDR3 DNA: TGTGCCAGCAGCCCAGCGGGTTTGTCCACAGATACGCAGTATTTT. This gives the protein CASSPAGLSTDTQYF. V is TRBV11-2 and J is TRBJ2-3; TRBD2 is a possible D gene (6 bases). CDR1 SGHAT and CDR2 FQNNGV come from the germline V gene. CDR3 length: 15 residues. Trimming cost V 5 bases and J 2 bases, with 14 bases left between them.